These 19 T cell receptor beta chains were sequenced from one sample in a study of blood T cell repertoires in COVID-19. Profiled with immunoSEQ multiplex PCR; TCRdb holds only in-frame clones, not every one. The sample carries approximately 200,000 clones, about 84% recorded once. Sequencing was carried out using peripheral blood. These receptors were obtained from a woman aged 80 or older with COVID-19, enrolled during active disease.

This clone was seen a single time. The same CDR3 also results from other DNA sequences found in this sample. The chain has TRBV5-1 and TRBJ1-5; no firm D call. The germline V gene has CDR1 SGHRS and CDR2 YFSETQ. The V end was cut by 4 bases, the J end by 6 bases, with 11 bases between. The CDR3 is made up of 13 amino acids. CDR3 nucleotides: TGCGCCAGCAGCCCGTCCGGAGGTCAGCCCCAGCATTTT. Translated, it gives CASSPSGGQPQHF.

The V and J genes are TRBV6-5 and TRBJ2-1, with D possibly matching TRBD1 (5 bases). The germline V gene encodes CDR1 MNHEY and CDR2 SVGAGI. The CDR3 consists of 14 residues. The germline V and J ends were trimmed by 7 bases and 8 bases, with 18 bases remaining between them. DNA of the CDR3: TGTGCCAGCACGATAGGGGATGCTAGGGATGAGCAGTTCTTC. Amino acids: CASTIGDARDEQFF.

This sequence joins TRBV7-3 and TRBJ2-3; a possible D gene is TRBD1 (5 bases). The CDR3 contains 14 residues. V was shortened by 5 bases and J by 2 bases, with 11 bases between the two germline ends. In germline, CDR1 is SGHTA, CDR2 FQGTGA. In DNA form, the CDR3 reads TGTGCCAGCAGCCATAGGGGTCCCACAGATACGCAGTATTTT. Protein product: CASSHRGPTDTQYF.

This clone has a handful of counts. The V call is TRBV7-2, the J call TRBJ2-2; D is undetermined. CDR3 length: 14 residues. CDR1 is SGHTA and CDR2 is FQGNSA in the germline V gene. The V and J ends lost 6 bases and 1 base respectively, with 9 bases between them. The CDR3 is CASRPQWNTGELFF. DNA of the CDR3: TGTGCCAGCAGACCCCAGTGGAACACCGGGGAGCTGTTTTTT.

The V and J genes are TRBV19 and TRBJ2-5, with 7 positions matching TRBD2. In germline, CDR1 is LNHDA, CDR2 SQIVND (reference sequence). The CDR3 has 13 amino acids. V lost 10 bases, J lost 5 bases, and 10 bases stayed unmatched. CDR3 sequence reads: CATSSGAVETQYF. The CDR3 DNA reads as TGTGCCACTAGCAGCGGGGCCGTGGAGACCCAGTACTTC.

This rearrangement joins TRBV29-1 to TRBJ2-2, with D maybe TRBD1 (5 bases). The CDR3 length is 14 residues. V was clipped by 3 bases and J by 6 bases, with 14 bases between them. Germline CDR1 is SQVTM and CDR2 is ANQGSEA. The CDR3 region has the DNA TGCAGCGTTGATTCCGGGTGGGGCGCCGGGGAGCTGTTTTTT. It yields the protein CSVDSGWGAGELFF.

The chain is built from TRBV5-1 and TRBJ1-5; D not resolved. V was clipped by 4 bases and J by 0 bases, with 5 bases between them. Germline CDR1 SGHRS, CDR2 YFSETQ. The CDR3 is made up of 13 amino acids. DNA of the CDR3: TGCGCCAGCAGCCCTGTTAGCAATCAGCCCCAGCATTTT. Translation: CASSPVSNQPQHF.

This chain connects TRBV19 to TRBJ2-7; the D gene is possibly TRBD1 (6 bases). CDR1 and CDR2 from the germline V gene are LNHDA and SQIVND (reference sequence). V was trimmed by 6 bases and J by 7 bases, leaving 25 bases between them. The CDR3 is 16 amino acids. In DNA form, the CDR3 reads TGTGCCAGTAGACCCGCTGAGGGACACTTCGTTGGGGAGCAGTACTTC. It codes for CASRPAEGHFVGEQYF.

The chain has TRBV25-1 and TRBJ1-5; 7 bases agree with TRBD1. The germline V gene encodes CDR1 MGHDK and CDR2 SYGVNS. The CDR3 extends over 13 amino acids. Trimming took 5 bases from V and 8 from J; bases not matched to a gene: 6. CDR3 DNA: TGTGCCAGCAGTACAGGGGCCGCGGAGCCCCAGCATTTT. This gives the protein CASSTGAAEPQHF.

The chain recombines TRBV7-9 with TRBJ1-2; D possibly corresponds to TRBD1 (6 bases). The CDR3 contains 15 residues. Germline CDR1 and CDR2: SEHNR and FQNEAQ (reference sequence). The germline V and J ends were trimmed by 5 bases and 6 bases, with 19 bases remaining between them. CDR3 loop: CASSLGGGIGHGYTF. The CDR3 DNA sequence: TGTGCCAGCAGCCTAGGGGGAGGGATCGGACATGGCTACACCTTC.

This chain connects TRBV7-3 to TRBJ1-6, with D unclear. Germline V gene sequence: CDR1 SGHTA, CDR2 FQGTGA. Between the trimmed V and J ends, which lost 5 bases and 8 bases, there was a span of 10 bases. The CDR3 extends over 13 amino acids. CDR3 sequence reads: CASSPQSDSPLHF. As DNA, the CDR3 is TGTGCCAGCAGCCCTCAATCGGATTCACCCCTCCACTTT.

CDR3 DNA sequence: TGCGCCAGCAGCGCGAGTAGGGGACAGGGATATCAGCCCCAGCATTTT. This translates into CASSASRGQGYQPQHF. The chain joins TRBV4-1 to TRBJ1-5; 9 nucleotides align to TRBD1. V gave up 5 bases and J gave up 5 bases; unmatched junction bases: 10. The germline V gene encodes CDR1 MGHRA and CDR2 YSYEKL. The CDR3 consists of 16 residues.

The rearrangement uses TRBV5-6 and TRBJ2-5, with D tentatively TRBD2 (6 bases). With 4 bases removed from V and 7 bases from J, the gap between germline ends came to 20 bases. The CDR3 covers 15 residues. Germline assignment: CDR1 SGHDT and CDR2 YYEEEE. The CDR3 spells CASSHNPGAGRTQYF. CDR3 DNA sequence: TGTGCCAGCAGCCACAATCCTGGGGCCGGGAGGACCCAGTACTTC.

The chain uses TRBV10-2 and TRBJ2-1; 7 positions agree with TRBD2. V shed 8 bases, J shed 2 bases, and the junction held 3 bases outside the gene matches. This CDR3 has 13 residues. The V gene's germline CDR1 is WSHSY and CDR2 SAAADI. CDR3 loop: CASFSGAYNEQFF. CDR3 nucleotides: TGCGCCAGCTTCAGCGGGGCCTACAATGAGCAGTTCTTC.

CDR3: CASSSGGTNEKLFF. In DNA form, the CDR3 reads TGTGCCAGCAGTTCCGGGGGAACTAATGAAAAACTGTTTTTT. The chain combines TRBV6-2 or TRBV6-3 with TRBJ1-4, with D perhaps TRBD1 (5 bases). The CDR3 loop spans 14 amino acids. Germline V gene lookup returns CDR1 MNHEY and CDR2 SVGEGT. Trimming shortened V by 4 bases and J by 1 base, and 7 bases separated the two germline ends.

CDR3 region: CASSLVAGGNEQFF. The CDR3 coding sequence is TGCGCCAGCAGCTTGGTAGCAGGGGGCAATGAGCAGTTCTTC. The genes are TRBV5-1 and TRBJ2-1, with 7 bases that match TRBD1. This CDR3 is 14 amino acids long. Germline CDR1 SGHRS, CDR2 YFSETQ. V shed 0 bases, J shed 6 bases, and the junction held 3 bases outside the gene matches.

The genes are TRBV12-3 or TRBV12-4 and TRBJ1-2; D remains unclear. With 2 bases removed from V and 4 bases from J, the gap between germline ends came to 8 bases. The CDR3 contains 13 residues. The CDR3 here is CASSLSGSYGYTF. CDR3 DNA sequence: TGTGCCAGCAGTTTATCAGGCAGCTATGGCTACACCTTC.

The sample holds a few counts of this clone. This chain links TRBV7-9 with TRBJ2-7; 8 positions match TRBD2. Germline values: CDR1 SEHNR, CDR2 FQNEAQ (reference sequence). CDR3 length equals 14 residues. After removal of 5 bases from V and 6 bases from J, the junction contained 9 bases not matched to a gene. The CDR3 reads CASSVGTSWSEQYF. Written as DNA, the CDR3 is TGTGCCAGCAGCGTAGGGACTAGTTGGTCCGAGCAGTACTTC. The full variable domain, in which reference TRBV7-9 and TRBJ2-7 provide the parts outside the CDR3, is DTGVSQNPRHKITKRGQNVTFRCDPISEHNRLYWYRQTLGQGPEFLTYFQNEAQLEKSRLLSDRFSAERPKGSFSTLEIQRTEQGDSAMYLCASSVGTSWSEQYFGPGTRLTVT.

In its sample, this clone was seen a few times. The gene calls are TRBV7-2 and TRBJ2-1; D unclear. This CDR3 region has 12 residues. Germline CDR1 and CDR2: SGHTA and FQGNSA. Trimming pared 2 bases from V and 10 bases from J, leaving 9 bases between. CDR3 protein: CASSLMFGEQFF. The CDR3 DNA reads TGTGCCAGCAGCTTAATGTTCGGGGAGCAGTTCTTC.